The 18 T cell receptor beta chains below were found in one sample sequenced in a study of OX40 agonist ivuxolimab in advanced cancers. This table comes from immunoSEQ multiplex PCR, and its TCRdb copy is limited to in-frame clones, with some not included. The sample consists of 30,000 to 45,000 clones, 92% of them appearing once. The input for sequencing was CD4+ or CD8+ T cells sorted from blood, taken in a trial of the OX40 agonist ivuxolimab. The receptors come from an adult with an advanced solid tumor such as melanoma, head and neck, liver or kidney cancer.

This chain links TRBV28 with TRBJ2-7; maybe TRBD2 (6 bases). The CDR3 is 12 residues long. CDR1 and CDR2 from the germline V gene are MDHEN and SYDVKM. The CDR3 DNA is TGTGCTTCTGGGGGGATTTTCTACGAGCAGTACTTC. As protein: CASGGIFYEQYF.

The J gene is TRBJ1-2, the V gene TRBV7-2, with D perhaps TRBD1 (6 bases). Trimming left V 3 bases short and J 8 bases short, with 22 bases between. Germline values: CDR1 SGHTA, CDR2 FQGNSA. The CDR3 sequence is 16 residues long. CDR3 region: CASSLDQGSIGYGYTF. DNA for the CDR3: TGTGCCAGCAGCTTGGATCAGGGGTCGATAGGTTACGGCTACACCTTC.

The chain joins TRBV11-2 to TRBJ1-5; D uncertain. CDR1 is SGHAT, CDR2 FQNNGV, per germline. Trimming removed 2 bases at V and 9 bases at J, with 11 bases between. There are 13 residues in the CDR3. In DNA, the CDR3 is TGTGCCAGCAGCTTAAGTTTTCTTGGGCCCCAGCATTTT. Protein sequence: CASSLSFLGPQHF.

The genes are TRBV14 and TRBJ2-7, with 7 bases identical to TRBD2. This CDR3 has 14 amino acids. Losses at the gene ends were 8 bases for V and 2 bases for J; bases not matched to a gene: 9. The germline CDR1 and CDR2 sequences are SGHDN and FVKESK. The CDR3 reads CASGGGVGAYEQYF. In DNA, the CDR3 is TGTGCCAGCGGGGGAGGGGTCGGGGCCTACGAGCAGTACTTC.

This rearrangement joins TRBV14 to TRBJ2-5; possibly TRBD2 for D (6 bases). Germline V gene lookup returns CDR1 SGHDN and CDR2 FVKESK. The CDR3 is 17 amino acids. V was cut by 3 bases and J by 5 bases, with 22 bases left in between. CDR3 sequence: CASSHIVPGGTGETQYF. As DNA, the CDR3 is TGTGCCAGCAGCCATATCGTCCCTGGCGGGACGGGCGAGACCCAGTACTTC.

This chain links TRBV5-6 with TRBJ1-2; weak D call: TRBD1 (6 bases). V was cut by 4 bases and J by 4 bases, with 14 bases left in between. CDR3 length: 14 residues. Germline V gives CDR1 SGHDT, CDR2 YYEEEE. The DNA of the CDR3 is TGTGCCAGCAGCGGTCCTGAGGACAGCTATGGCTACACCTTC. It specifies CASSGPEDSYGYTF. Full variable domain (rest looked up from reference TRBV5-6 and TRBJ1-2): DAGVTQSPTHLIKTRGQQVTLRCSPKSGHDTVSWYQQALGQGPQFIFQYYEEEERQRGNFPDRFSGHQFPNYSSELNVNALLLGDSALYLCASSGPEDSYGYTFGSGTRLTVV.

The genes are TRBV7-9 and TRBJ2-7; maybe TRBD2 (6 bases). From germline, CDR1 is SEHNR and CDR2 FQNEAQ (reference sequence). V shed 5 bases and J shed 5 bases, with 22 bases lying between them. This CDR3 has 16 amino acids. The CDR3 bases are TGTGCCAGCAGCCCCCGTGAGACGGGAGCTTCCCACGAGCAGTACTTC. It codes for CASSPRETGASHEQYF.

CDR3 DNA: TGTGCCAGCAGTTTTTGGCCCAGTGGGACCGGGGAGCTGTTTTTT. It encodes CASSFWPSGTGELFF. The rearrangement uses TRBV28 and TRBJ2-2; D not resolved. The CDR3 runs 15 residues. The V gene lost 3 bases and the J gene lost 5 bases, with 13 bases spanning the gap. Per the germline V gene, CDR1 is MDHEN and CDR2 is SYDVKM.

This chain uses TRBV2 with TRBJ2-7; D may be TRBD1 (6 bases). CDR1 is SNHLY and CDR2 is FYNNEI in the germline V gene. The length of the CDR3 is 12 residues. Deletions cut 7 bases from V and 3 bases from J, with 10 bases between. In DNA form, the CDR3 reads TGTGCCAGCACCACAGGGATCTACGAGCAGTACTTC. Protein sequence: CASTTGIYEQYF.

This clone showed up just a few times. The V call is TRBV6-5, the J call TRBJ2-5; D remains unclear. The V gene lost 8 bases and the J gene lost 10 bases, with 17 bases spanning the gap. This CDR3 is built from 12 residues. Germline assignment: CDR1 MNHEY and CDR2 SVGAGI. CDR3 bases: TGTGCCAGCGGGTTACCCTCTGAAAGCCAGTACTTC. The encoded protein is CASGLPSESQYF.

This sequence joins TRBV5-1 and TRBJ2-3, with 10 bases that match TRBD2. Germline CDR1 and CDR2: SGHRS and YFSETQ. Trimming removed 4 bases from V and 0 bases from J; junction bases left unmatched: 11. CDR3 size: 18 residues. The CDR3 nucleotides are TGCGCCAGCAGCCGTCATCTAACTAGCGGGAAAAGCACAGATACGCAGTATTTT. It specifies CASSRHLTSGKSTDTQYF.

The chain links TRBV30 to TRBJ2-7; 11 positions match TRBD2. V gave up 5 bases and J gave up 0 bases; unmatched junction bases: 9. CDR3 length: 16 amino acids. CDR1 is GTSNPN and CDR2 is SVGIG in the germline V gene (reference sequence). The CDR3 coding sequence is TGTGCCTGGGATCCGGGACTAGCGGATAACTCCTACGAGCAGTACTTC. Translated, it gives CAWDPGLADNSYEQYF.

The chain couples TRBV6-6 to TRBJ2-4; D gene unclear. V was cut by 6 bases and J by 3 bases, with 12 bases left in between. The CDR3 consists of 14 residues. Germline CDR1 MNHNY, CDR2 SVGAGI (reference sequence). In DNA, the CDR3 is TGTGCCAGCAGAACCAGGACGGGCAAAAACATTCAGTACTTC. It specifies CASRTRTGKNIQYF.

The V gene is TRBV6-6, the J gene TRBJ2-3; 8 nucleotides line up with TRBD1. V shed 4 bases and J 6 bases; nucleotides not matched to a gene: 9. Germline CDR1 MNHNY, CDR2 SVGAGI (reference sequence). This CDR3 has 15 residues. The chain's CDR3 is CASSFIQGAGDTQYF. The CDR3 coding sequence is TGTGCCAGCAGTTTCATCCAGGGGGCAGGGGATACGCAGTATTTT.

This chain links TRBV30 with TRBJ2-7, with 7 nucleotides matching TRBD2. Germline-derived CDR1 and CDR2 are GTSNPN and SVGIG (reference sequence). This CDR3 is built from 14 residues. With 0 bases clipped from V and 6 bases from J, the junction kept 8 bases outside the gene matches. Written as DNA, the CDR3 is TGTGCCTGGAGTGTAGGGCGGGGGAGGTCCGAGCAGTACTTC. Protein: CAWSVGRGRSEQYF.

Written as DNA, the CDR3 is TGTGCCAGCAGTGAAGTTGCGGGAGTGAGCGAGCAGTACTTC. Translating gives CASSEVAGVSEQYF. This chain links TRBV2 with TRBJ2-7, with 7 positions matching TRBD2. Trimming cost V 1 base and J 6 bases; bases outside gene matches: 6. This CDR3 is built from 14 residues. The germline CDR1 and CDR2 sequences are SNHLY and FYNNEI.

For the CDR3, the DNA is TGCAGCGTTGAAGGGGGGGCGGATGGCTACACCTTC. Amino acid sequence: CSVEGGADGYTF. This chain joins TRBV29-1 and TRBJ1-2; D might be TRBD1 (6 bases). Germline loops: CDR1 SQVTM, CDR2 ANQGSEA. The CDR3 runs 12 residues. V lost 1 base and J lost 6, with 9 bases in between.

The chain joins TRBV7-9 to TRBJ2-3; 9 nucleotides agree with TRBD2. V was pared by 5 bases and J by 3 bases, with 6 bases of the junction left unmatched. This CDR3 contains 15 residues. Per germline, CDR1 SEHNR and CDR2 FQNEAQ (reference sequence). CDR3 sequence: CASSPRLAVTDTQYF. The CDR3 nucleotides read TGTGCCAGCAGCCCACGACTAGCGGTGACAGATACGCAGTATTTT.